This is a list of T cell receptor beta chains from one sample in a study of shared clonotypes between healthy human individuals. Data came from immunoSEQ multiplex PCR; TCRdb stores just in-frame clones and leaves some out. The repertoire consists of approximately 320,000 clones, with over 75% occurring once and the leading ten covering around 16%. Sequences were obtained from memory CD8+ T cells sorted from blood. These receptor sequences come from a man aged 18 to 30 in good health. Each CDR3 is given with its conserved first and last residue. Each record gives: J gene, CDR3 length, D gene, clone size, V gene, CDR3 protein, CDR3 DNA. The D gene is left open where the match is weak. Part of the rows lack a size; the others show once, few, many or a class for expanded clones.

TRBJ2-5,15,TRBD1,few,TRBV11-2,CASSWGTGLGETQYF,TGTGCCAGCAGCTGGGGGACAGGGCTTGGGGAGACCCAGTACTTC
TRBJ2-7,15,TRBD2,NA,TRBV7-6,CASSPSTSEGYEQYF,TGTGCCAGCAGCCCATCGACTAGCGAGGGGTACGAGCAGTACTTC
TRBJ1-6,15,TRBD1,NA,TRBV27,CASNPGQGSNSPLHF,TGTGCCAGCAATCCAGGACAGGGAAGTAATTCACCCCTCCACTTT
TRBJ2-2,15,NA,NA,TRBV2,CASSIEIANTGELFF,TGTGCCAGCAGTATAGAGATCGCGAACACCGGGGAGCTGTTTTTT
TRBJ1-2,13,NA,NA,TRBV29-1,CSVERNPVYGYTF,TGCAGCGTTGAACGTAACCCCGTCTATGGCTACACCTTC
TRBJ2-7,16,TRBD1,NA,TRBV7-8,CASSLNFRTGPYEQYF,TGTGCCAGCAGCTTAAATTTCAGGACAGGGCCCTACGAGCAGTACTTC
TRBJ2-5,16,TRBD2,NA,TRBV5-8,CASTSWILAGVETQYF,TGTGCCAGCACTTCTTGGATACTAGCGGGAGTAGAGACCCAGTACTTC
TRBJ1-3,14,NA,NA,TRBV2,CASSLALSGNTIYF,TGTGCCAGCAGCCTGGCATTGTCTGGAAACACCATATATTTT
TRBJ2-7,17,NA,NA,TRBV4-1,CASSQRPGPPLGYEQYF,TGCGCCAGCAGCCAACGTCCGGGACCGCCTTTGGGCTACGAGCAGTACTTC
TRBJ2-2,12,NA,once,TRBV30,CAWSVGPGELFF,TGTGCCTGGAGTGTGGGGCCCGGGGAGCTGTTTTTT
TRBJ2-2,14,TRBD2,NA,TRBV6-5,CASRVLANSGELFF,TGTGCCAGCAGAGTACTAGCGAATTCGGGGGAGCTGTTTTTT
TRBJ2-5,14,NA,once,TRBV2,CASSFRWPGETQYF,TGTGCCAGCAGTTTTCGGTGGCCTGGAGAGACCCAGTACTTC
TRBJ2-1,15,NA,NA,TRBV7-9,CASSPDGGGFNEQFF,TGTGCCAGCAGCCCAGATGGCGGGGGCTTCAATGAGCAGTTCTTC
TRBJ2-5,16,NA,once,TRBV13,CASSLGRSSVQETQYF,TGTGCCAGCAGCTTAGGAAGGTCTAGCGTTCAAGAGACCCAGTACTTC
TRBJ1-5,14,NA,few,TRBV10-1,CASLPGGMNQPQHF,TGCGCCAGCCTTCCAGGAGGGATGAATCAGCCCCAGCATTTT
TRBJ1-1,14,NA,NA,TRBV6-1,CALQGALMNTEAFF,TGTGCCTTACAAGGGGCCTTGATGAACACTGAAGCTTTCTTT
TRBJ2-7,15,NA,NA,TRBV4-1,CASSQLVWSSYEQYF,TGCGCCAGCAGCCAATTGGTCTGGAGCTCCTACGAGCAGTACTTC
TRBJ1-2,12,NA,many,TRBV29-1,CSVEASNYGYTF,TGCAGCGTTGAAGCCAGCAACTATGGCTACACCTTC
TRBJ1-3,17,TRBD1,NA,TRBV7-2,CASSLERDRGRGNTIYF,TGTGCCAGCAGCTTAGAAAGGGACAGGGGGCGTGGAAACACCATATATTTT
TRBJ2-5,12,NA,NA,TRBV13,CASSSGLETQYF,TGTGCCAGCAGCTCAGGTCTTGAGACCCAGTACTTC
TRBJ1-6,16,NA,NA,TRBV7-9,CASSFDRQIPNSPLHF,TGTGCCAGCAGCTTTGACAGGCAGATCCCTAATTCACCCCTCCACTTT
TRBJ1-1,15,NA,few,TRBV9,CASTREATLITEAFF,TGTGCCAGCACCCGGGAGGCAACATTGATCACTGAAGCTTTCTTT
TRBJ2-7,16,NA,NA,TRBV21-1,CASSKCGLAGDYEQYF,TGTGCCAGCAGCAAATGCGGACTAGCGGGAGACTACGAGCAGTACTTC
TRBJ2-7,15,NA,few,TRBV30,CAWSMAALGTYEQYF,TGTGCCTGGAGTATGGCTGCTTTAGGGACCTACGAGCAGTACTTC
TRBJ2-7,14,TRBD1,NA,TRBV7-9,CASSSGQGSYEQYF,TGTGCCAGCAGCTCTGGACAGGGTTCCTACGAGCAGTACTTC
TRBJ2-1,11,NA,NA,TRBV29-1,CSVDWDTEQFF,TGCAGCGTTGACTGGGATACAGAGCAGTTCTTC
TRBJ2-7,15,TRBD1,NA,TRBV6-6,CASSALGTDRYEQYF,TGTGCCAGCAGTGCCCTCGGGACAGACCGATACGAGCAGTACTTC
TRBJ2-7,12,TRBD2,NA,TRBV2,CATRTSTYEQYF,TGTGCCACTAGGACTAGTACCTACGAGCAGTACTTC
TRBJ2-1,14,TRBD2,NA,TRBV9,CASSPGLAGGEQFF,TGTGCCAGCAGCCCGGGGCTAGCGGGGGGAGAGCAGTTCTTC
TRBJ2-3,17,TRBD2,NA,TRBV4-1,CASSLTPPGGPADTQYF,TGCGCCAGCAGCCTCACTCCTCCGGGGGGGCCCGCAGATACGCAGTATTTT
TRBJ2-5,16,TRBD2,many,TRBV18,CASSPPGAGGDETQYF,TGTGCCAGCTCACCTCCAGGAGCGGGAGGCGATGAGACCCAGTACTTC
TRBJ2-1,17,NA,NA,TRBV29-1,CSVEDTGRGYQYNEQFF,TGCAGCGTTGAAGATACGGGCCGTGGGTATCAGTACAATGAGCAGTTCTTC
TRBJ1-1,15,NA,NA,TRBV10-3,CAISEAEGVNTEAFF,TGTGCCATCAGTGAGGCGGAAGGGGTGAACACTGAAGCTTTCTTT
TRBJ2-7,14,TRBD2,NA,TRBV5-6,CASSLGLAFYEQYF,TGTGCCAGCAGCCTGGGACTAGCGTTTTACGAGCAGTACTTC
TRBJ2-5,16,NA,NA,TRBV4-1,CASSWRGQYVGETQYF,TGCGCCAGCAGCTGGCGAGGACAGTACGTCGGAGAGACCCAGTACTTC
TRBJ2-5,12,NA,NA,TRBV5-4,CASSPHKETQYF,TGTGCCAGCAGCCCGCATAAAGAGACCCAGTACTTC
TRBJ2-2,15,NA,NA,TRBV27,CASSPRTARTGELFF,TGTGCCAGCAGCCCAAGGACAGCGAGGACCGGGGAGCTGTTTTTT
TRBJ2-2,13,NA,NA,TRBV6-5,CASSYFDTGELFF,TGTGCCAGCAGTTACTTTGACACCGGGGAGCTGTTTTTT
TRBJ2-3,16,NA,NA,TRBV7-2,CASSSSLSLGTDTQYF,TGTGCCAGCAGCTCTAGCTTATCGCTTGGCACAGATACGCAGTATTTT